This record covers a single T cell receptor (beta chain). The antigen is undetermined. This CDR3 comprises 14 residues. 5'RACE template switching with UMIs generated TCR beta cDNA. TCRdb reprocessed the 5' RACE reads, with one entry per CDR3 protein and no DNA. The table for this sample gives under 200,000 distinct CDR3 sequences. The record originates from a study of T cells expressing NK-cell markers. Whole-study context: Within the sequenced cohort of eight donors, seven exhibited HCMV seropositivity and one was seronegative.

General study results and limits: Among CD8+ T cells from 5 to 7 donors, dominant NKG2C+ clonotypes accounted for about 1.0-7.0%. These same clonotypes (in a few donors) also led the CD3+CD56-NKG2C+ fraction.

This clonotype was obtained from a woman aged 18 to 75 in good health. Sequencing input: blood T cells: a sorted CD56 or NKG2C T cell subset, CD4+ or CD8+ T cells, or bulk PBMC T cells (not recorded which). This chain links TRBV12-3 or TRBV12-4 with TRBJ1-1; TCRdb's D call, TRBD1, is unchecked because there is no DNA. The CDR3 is CASSLAGGYTEAFF.